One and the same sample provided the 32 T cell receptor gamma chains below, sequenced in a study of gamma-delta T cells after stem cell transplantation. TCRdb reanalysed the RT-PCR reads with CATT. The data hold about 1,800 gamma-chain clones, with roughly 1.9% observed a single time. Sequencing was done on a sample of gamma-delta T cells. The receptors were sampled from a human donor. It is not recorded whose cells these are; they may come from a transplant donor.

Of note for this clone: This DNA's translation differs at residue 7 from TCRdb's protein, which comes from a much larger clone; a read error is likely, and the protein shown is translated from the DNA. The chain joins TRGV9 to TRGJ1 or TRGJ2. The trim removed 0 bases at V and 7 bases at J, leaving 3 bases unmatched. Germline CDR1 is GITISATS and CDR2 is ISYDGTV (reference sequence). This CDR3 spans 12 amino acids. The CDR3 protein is CALWEVRYKKLF. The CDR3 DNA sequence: TGTGCCTTGTGGGAGGTGCGATATAAGAAACTCTTT.

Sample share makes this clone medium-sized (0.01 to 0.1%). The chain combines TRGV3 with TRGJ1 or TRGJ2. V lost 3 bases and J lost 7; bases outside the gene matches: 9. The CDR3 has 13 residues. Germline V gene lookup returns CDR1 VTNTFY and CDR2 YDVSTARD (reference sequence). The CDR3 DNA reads TGTGCCACCTGGGACGGGGTTAGGTATAAGAAACTCTTT. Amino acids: CATWDGVRYKKLF.

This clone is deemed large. In nucleotides, the CDR3 is TGTGCCACCTGGGACTATAAGAAACTCTTT. This codes for CATWDYKKLF. The chain has TRGV3 and TRGJ1 or TRGJ2. The CDR3 has 10 residues. The ends lost 3 bases at V and 7 bases at J; junction bases unmatched: 0. Germline V CDR1 and CDR2: VTNTFY, YDVSTARD (reference sequence).

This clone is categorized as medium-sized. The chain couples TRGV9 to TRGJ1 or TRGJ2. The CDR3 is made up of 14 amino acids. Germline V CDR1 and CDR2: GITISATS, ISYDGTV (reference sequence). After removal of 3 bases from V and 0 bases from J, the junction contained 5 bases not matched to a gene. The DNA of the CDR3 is TGTGCCTTGTGGGAGCCTTTGAATTATTATAAGAAACTCTTT. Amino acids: CALWEPLNYYKKLF.

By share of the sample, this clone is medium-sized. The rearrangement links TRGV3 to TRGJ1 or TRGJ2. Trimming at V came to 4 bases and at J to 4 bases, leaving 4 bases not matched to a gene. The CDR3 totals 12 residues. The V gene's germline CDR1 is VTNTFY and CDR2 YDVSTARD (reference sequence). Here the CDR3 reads CATWDWYYKKLF. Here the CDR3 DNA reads TGTGCCACCTGGGATTGGTATTATAAGAAACTCTTT.

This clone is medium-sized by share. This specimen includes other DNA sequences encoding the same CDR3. In nucleotides, the CDR3 is TGTGCCACCTGGGACGGACCTTATTATAAGAAACTCTTT. This codes for CATWDGPYYKKLF. The chain couples TRGV2 to TRGJ1 or TRGJ2. The CDR3 contains 13 residues. V lost 1 base, J lost 3 bases, and 3 bases stayed unmatched. Germline-derived CDR1 and CDR2 are EGSNGY and YDSYNSKV.

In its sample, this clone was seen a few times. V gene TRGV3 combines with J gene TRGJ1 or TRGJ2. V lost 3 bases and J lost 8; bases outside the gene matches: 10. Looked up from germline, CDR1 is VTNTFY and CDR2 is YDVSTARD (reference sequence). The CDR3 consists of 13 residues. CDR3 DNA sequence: TGTGCCACCTGGGACCCCCCTTTCAATAAGAAACTCTTT. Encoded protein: CATWDPPFNKKLF.

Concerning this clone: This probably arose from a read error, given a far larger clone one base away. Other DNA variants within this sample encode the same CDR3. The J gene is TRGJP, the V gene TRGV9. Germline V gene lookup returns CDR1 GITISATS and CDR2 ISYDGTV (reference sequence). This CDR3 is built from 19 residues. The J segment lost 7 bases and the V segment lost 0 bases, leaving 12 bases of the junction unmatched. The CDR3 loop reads CALWEVPTARELGKKIKVF. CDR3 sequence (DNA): TGTGCCTTGTGGGAGGTGCCTACAGCCCGGGAGTTGGGCAAAAAAATCAAGGTATTT.

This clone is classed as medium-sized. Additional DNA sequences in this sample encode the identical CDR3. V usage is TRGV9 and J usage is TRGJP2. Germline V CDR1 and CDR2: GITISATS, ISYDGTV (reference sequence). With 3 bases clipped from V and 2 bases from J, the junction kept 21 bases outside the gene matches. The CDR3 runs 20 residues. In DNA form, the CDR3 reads TGTGCCTTGTGGGAGATACTCGAGGTACGGCGCTTGAGTAGTGATTGGATCAAGACGTTT. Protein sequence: CALWEILEVRRLSSDWIKTF.

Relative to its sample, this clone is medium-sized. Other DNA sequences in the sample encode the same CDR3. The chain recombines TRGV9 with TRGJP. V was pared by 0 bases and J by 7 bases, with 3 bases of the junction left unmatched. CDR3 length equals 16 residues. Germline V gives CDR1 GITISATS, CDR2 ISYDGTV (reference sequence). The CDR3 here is CALWEVLELGKKIKVF. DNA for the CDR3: TGTGCCTTGTGGGAGGTGCTCGAGTTGGGCAAAAAAATCAAGGTATTT.

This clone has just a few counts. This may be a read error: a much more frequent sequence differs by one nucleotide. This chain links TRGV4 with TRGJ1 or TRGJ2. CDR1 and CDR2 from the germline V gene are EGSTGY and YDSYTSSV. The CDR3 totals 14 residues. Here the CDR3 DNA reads TGTGCCGCCTGGGATGGCCCTTTAGATTATAAGAAACTCTTT. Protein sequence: CAAWDGPLDYKKLF.

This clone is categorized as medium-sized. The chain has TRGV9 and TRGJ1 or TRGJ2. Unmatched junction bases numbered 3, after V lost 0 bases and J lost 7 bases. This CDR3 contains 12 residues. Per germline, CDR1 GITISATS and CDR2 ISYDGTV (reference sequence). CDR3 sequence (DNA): TGTGCCTTGTGGGAGGTGCAGTATAAGAAACTCTTT. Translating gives CALWEVQYKKLF.

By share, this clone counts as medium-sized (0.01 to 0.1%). The CDR3 region is CALWEAHQELGKKIKVF. The CDR3 bases are TGTGCCTTGTGGGAGGCCCATCAAGAGTTGGGCAAAAAAATCAAGGTATTT. The rearrangement joins TRGV9 to TRGJP. V dropped 2 bases and J dropped 4; count of bases not matched to a gene: 5. The CDR3 is 17 residues long. CDR1 GITISATS and CDR2 ISYDGTV come from the germline V gene (reference sequence).

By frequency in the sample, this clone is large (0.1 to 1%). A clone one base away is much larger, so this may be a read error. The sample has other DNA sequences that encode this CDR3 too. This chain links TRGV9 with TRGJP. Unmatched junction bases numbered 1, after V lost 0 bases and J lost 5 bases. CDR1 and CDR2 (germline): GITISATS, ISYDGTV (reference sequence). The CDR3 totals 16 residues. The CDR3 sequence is CALWEVEELGKKIKVF. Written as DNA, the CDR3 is TGTGCCTTGTGGGAGGTGGAAGAGTTGGGCAAAAAAATCAAGGTATTT.

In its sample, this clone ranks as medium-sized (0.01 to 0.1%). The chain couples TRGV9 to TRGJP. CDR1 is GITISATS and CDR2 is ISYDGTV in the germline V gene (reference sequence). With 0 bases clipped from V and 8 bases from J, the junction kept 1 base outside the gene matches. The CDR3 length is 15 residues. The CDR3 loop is CALWEVKLGKKIKVF. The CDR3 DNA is TGTGCCTTGTGGGAGGTGAAGTTGGGCAAAAAAATCAAGGTATTT.

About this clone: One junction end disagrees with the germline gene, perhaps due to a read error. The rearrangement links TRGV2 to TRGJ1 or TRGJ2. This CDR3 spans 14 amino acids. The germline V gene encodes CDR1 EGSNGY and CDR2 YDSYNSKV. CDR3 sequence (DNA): TGTGCCACCTGGGACGGGAACGATTATTATGAGAAACTCTTT. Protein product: CATWDGNDYYEKLF.

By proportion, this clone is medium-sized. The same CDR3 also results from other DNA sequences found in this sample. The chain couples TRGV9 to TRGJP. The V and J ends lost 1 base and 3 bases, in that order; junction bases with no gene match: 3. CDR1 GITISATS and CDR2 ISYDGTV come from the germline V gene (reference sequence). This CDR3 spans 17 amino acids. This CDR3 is CALWEVPQELGKKIKVF. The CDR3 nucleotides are TGTGCCTTGTGGGAGGTTCCGCAAGAGTTGGGCAAAAAAATCAAGGTATTT.

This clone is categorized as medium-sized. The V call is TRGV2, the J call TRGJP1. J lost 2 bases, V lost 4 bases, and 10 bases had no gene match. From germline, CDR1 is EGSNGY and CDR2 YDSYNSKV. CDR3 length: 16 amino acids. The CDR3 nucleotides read TGTGCCACCTGGGATCCCTTCGGAACCACTGGTTGGTTCAAGATATTT. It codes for CATWDPFGTTGWFKIF.

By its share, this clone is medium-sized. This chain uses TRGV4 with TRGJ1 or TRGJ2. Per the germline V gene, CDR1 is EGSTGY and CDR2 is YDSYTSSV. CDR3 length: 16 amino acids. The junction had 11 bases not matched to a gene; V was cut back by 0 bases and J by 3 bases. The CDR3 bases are TGTGCCACCTGGGATGGGCCGGATAAACCTTATTATAAGAAACTCTTT. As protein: CATWDGPDKPYYKKLF.

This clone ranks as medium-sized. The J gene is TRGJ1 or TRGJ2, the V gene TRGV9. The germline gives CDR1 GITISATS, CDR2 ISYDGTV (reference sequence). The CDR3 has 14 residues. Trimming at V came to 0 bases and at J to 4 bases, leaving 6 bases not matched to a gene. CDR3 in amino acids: CALWEVQNYYKKLF. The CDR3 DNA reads TGTGCCTTGTGGGAGGTGCAGAACTATTATAAGAAACTCTTT.

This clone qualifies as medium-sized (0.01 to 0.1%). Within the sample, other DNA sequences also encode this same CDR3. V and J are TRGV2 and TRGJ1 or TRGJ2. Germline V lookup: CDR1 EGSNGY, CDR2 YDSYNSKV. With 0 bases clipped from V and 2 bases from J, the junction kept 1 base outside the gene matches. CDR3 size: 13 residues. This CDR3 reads CATWDGHYYKKLF. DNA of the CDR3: TGTGCCACCTGGGACGGGCATTATTATAAGAAACTCTTT.

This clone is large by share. In DNA form, the CDR3 reads TGTGCCTTGTGGGAGGTGTTGGTGGGCAAAAAAATCAAGGTATTT. This sequence encodes CALWEVLVGKKIKVF. The V call is TRGV9, the J call TRGJP. The trim removed 0 bases at V and 11 bases at J, leaving 4 bases unmatched. The CDR3 is 15 amino acids. CDR1 and CDR2 (germline): GITISATS, ISYDGTV (reference sequence).

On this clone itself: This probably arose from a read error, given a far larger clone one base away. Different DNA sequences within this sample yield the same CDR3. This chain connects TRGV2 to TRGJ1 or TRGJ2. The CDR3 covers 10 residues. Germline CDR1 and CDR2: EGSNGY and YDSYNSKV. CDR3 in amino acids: CATWEDKKLF. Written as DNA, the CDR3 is TGTGCCACCTGGGAGGATAAGAAACTCTTC.

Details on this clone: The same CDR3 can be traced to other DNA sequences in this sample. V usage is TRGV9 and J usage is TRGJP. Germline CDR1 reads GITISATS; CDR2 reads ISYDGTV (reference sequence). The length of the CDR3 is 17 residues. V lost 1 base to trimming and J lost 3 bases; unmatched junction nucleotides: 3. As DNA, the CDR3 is TGTGCCTTGTGGGAGGTAGAGCAAGAGTTGGGCAAAAAAATCAAGGTATTT. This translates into CALWEVEQELGKKIKVF.

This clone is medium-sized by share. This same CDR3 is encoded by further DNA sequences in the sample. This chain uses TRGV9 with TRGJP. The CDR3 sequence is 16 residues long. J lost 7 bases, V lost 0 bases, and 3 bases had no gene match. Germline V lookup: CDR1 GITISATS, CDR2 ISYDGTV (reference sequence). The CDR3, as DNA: TGTGCCTTGTGGGAGGTGCCGGAGTTGGGCAAAAAAATCAAGGTATTT. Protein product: CALWEVPELGKKIKVF.

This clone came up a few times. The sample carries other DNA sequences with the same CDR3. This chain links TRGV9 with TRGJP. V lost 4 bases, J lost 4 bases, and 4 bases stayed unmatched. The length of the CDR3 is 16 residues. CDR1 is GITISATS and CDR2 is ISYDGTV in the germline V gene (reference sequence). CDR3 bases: TGTGCCTTGTGGGACTCACAAGAGTTGGGCAAAAAAATCAAGGTATTT. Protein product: CALWDSQELGKKIKVF.

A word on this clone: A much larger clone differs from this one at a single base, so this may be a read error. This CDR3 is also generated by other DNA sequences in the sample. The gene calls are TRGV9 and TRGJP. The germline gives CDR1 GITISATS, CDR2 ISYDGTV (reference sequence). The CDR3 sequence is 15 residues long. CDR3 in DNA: TGCGCCTTGTGGGGTGGAGAGTTGGGCAAAAAAATCAAGGTATTT. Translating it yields CALWGGELGKKIKVF.

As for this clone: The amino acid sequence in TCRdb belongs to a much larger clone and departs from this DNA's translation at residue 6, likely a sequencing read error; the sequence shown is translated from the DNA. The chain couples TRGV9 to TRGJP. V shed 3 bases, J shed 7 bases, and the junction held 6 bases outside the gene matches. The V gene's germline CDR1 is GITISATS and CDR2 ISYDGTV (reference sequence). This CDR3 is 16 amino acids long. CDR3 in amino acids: CALWEPTELGKKIKVF. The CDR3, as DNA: TGTGCCTTGTGGGAGCCCACCGAGTTGGGCAAAAAAATCAAGGTATTT.

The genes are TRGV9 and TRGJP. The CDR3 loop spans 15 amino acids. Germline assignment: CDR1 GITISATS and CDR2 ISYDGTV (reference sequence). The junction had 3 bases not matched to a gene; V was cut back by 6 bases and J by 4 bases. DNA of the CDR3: TGTGCCTTGTGGAACCAAGAGTTGGGCAAAAAAATCAAGGTATTT. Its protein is CALWNQELGKKIKVF.

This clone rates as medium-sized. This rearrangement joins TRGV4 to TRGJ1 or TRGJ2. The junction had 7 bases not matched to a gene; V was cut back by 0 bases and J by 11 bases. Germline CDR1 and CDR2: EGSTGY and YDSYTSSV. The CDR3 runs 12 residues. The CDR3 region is CATWDGPIEKLF. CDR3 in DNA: TGTGCCACCTGGGATGGGCCGATAGAGAAACTCTTT.

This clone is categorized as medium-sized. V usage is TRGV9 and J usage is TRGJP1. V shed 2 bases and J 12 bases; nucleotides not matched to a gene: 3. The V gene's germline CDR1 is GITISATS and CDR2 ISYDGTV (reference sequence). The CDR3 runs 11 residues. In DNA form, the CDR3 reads TGTGCCTTGTGGGAGGCCGGGTTCAAGATATTT. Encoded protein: CALWEAGFKIF.

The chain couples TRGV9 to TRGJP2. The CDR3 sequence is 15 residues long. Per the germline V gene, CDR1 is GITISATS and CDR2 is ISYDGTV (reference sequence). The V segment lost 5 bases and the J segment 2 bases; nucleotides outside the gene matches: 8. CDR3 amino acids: CALWGLRSSDWIKTF. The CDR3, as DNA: TGTGCCTTGTGGGGCCTAAGGAGTAGTGATTGGATCAAGACGTTT.